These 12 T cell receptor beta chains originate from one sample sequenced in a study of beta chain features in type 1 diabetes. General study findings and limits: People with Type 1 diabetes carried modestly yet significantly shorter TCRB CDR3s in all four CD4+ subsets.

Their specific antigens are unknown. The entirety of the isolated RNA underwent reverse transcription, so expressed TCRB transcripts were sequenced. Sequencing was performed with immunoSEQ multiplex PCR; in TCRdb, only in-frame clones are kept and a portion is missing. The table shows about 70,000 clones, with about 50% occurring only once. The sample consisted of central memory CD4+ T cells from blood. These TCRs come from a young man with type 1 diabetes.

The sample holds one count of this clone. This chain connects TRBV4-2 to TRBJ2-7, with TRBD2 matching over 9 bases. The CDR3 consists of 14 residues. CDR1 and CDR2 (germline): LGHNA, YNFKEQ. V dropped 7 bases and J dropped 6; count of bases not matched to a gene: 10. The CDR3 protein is CASNPSGLALEQYF. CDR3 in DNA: TGTGCCAGCAACCCTTCGGGACTAGCTCTCGAGCAGTACTTC.

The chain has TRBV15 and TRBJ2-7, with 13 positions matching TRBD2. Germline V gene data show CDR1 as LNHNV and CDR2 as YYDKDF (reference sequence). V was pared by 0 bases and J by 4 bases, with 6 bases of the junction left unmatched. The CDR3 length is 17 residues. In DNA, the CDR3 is TGTGCCACCAGCAGAGATCAGGGACTAGCGGGGACTTACGAGCAGTACTTC. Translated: CATSRDQGLAGTYEQYF.

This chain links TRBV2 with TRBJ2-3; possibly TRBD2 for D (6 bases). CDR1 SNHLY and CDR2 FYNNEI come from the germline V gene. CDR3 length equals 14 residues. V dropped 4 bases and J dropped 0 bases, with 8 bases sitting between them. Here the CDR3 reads CASSVTSSTDTQYF. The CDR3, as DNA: TGTGCCAGCAGTGTTACTAGCAGCACAGATACGCAGTATTTT.

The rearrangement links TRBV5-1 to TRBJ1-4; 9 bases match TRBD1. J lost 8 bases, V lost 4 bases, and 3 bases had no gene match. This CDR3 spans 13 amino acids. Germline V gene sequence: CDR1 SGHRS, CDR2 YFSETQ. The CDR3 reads CASSRTGEEKLFF. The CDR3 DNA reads TGCGCCAGCAGCCGGACAGGGGAAGAAAAACTGTTTTTT. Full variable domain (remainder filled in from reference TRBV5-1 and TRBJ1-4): KAGVTQTPRYLIKTRGQQVTLSCSPISGHRSVSWYQQTPGQGLQFLFEYFSETQRNKGNFPGRFSGRQFSNSRSEMNVSTLELGDSALYLCASSRTGEEKLFFGSGTQLSVL.

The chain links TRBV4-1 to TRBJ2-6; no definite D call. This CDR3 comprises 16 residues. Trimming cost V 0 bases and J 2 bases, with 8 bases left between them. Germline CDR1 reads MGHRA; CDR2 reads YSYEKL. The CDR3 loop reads CASSQDRPAGANVLTF. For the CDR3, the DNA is TGCGCCAGCAGCCAAGATCGTCCGGCTGGGGCCAACGTCCTGACTTTC.

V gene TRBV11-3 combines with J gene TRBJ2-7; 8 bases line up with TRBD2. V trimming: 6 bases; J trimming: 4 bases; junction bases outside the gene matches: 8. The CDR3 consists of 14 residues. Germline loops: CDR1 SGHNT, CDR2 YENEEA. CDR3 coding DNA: TGTGCCAGCAGACGCGGGGGGCCCCCTTACGAGCAGTACTTC. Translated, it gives CASRRGGPPYEQYF.

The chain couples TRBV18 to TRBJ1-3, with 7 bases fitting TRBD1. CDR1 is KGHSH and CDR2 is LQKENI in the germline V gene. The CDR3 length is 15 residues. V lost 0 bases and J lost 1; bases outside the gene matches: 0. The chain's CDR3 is CASSPPTGSGNTIYF. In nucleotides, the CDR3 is TGTGCCAGCTCACCACCGACAGGGTCTGGAAACACCATATATTTT.

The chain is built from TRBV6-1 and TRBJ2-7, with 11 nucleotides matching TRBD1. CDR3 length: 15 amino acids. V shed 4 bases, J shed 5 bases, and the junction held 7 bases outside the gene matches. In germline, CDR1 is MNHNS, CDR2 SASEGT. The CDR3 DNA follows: TGTGCCAGCAGTGTACACCGGGACAGGGGGGACGAGCAGTACTTC. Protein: CASSVHRDRGDEQYF.

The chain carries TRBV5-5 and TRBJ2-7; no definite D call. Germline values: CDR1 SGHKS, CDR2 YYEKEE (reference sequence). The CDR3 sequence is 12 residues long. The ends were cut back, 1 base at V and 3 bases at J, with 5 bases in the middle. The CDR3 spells CASSLTDYEQYF. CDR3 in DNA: TGTGCCAGCAGCTTGACAGACTACGAGCAGTACTTC.

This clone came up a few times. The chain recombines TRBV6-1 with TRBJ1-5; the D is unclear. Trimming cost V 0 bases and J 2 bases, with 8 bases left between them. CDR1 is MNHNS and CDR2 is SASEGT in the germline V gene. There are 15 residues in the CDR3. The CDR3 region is CASSEAMAGNQPQHF. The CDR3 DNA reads TGTGCCAGCAGTGAAGCTATGGCCGGCAATCAGCCCCAGCATTTT.

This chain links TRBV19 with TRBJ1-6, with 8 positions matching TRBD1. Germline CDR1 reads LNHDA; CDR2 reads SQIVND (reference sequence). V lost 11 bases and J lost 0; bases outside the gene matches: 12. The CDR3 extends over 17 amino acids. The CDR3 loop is CAAPGGSTTSYNSPLHF. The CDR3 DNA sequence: TGTGCCGCTCCAGGGGGCAGTACTACCTCCTATAATTCACCCCTCCACTTT.

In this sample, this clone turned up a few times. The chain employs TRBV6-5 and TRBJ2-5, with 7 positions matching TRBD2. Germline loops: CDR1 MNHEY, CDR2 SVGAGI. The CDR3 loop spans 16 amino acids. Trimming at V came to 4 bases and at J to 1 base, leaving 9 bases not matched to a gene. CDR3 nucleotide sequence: TGTGCCAGCAGTTCCTCCTGGGCTAGCGGCCAAGAGACCCAGTACTTC. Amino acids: CASSSSWASGQETQYF.